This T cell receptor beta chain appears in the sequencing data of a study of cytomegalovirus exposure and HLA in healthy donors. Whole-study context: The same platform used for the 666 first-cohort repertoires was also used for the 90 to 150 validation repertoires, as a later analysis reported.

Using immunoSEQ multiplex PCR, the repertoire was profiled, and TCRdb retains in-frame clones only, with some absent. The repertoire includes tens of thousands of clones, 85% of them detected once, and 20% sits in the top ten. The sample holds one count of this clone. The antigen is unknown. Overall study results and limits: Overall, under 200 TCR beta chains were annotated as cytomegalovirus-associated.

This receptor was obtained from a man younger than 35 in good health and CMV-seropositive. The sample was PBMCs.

The CDR3 loop is CASSLGAYNEQFF. The CDR3 nucleotides read TGTGCCAGCAGCTTGGGAGCCTACAATGAGCAGTTCTTC. The chain links TRBV5-6 to TRBJ2-1; D is unclear. The CDR3 extends over 13 amino acids. Germline loops: CDR1 SGHDT, CDR2 YYEEEE. The ends were cut back, 0 bases at V and 2 bases at J, with 3 bases in the middle.